This is a list of T cell receptor beta chains from one sample in a study of neurological immune-mediated disorders. TCRdb independently ran MiXCR on the 5' RACE reads; one entry per CDR3 protein. The table lists tens of thousands of distinct CDR3 sequences, around 3.7% of them singletons. Sequenced sample: PBMCs. These receptors originate from a man between 40 and 49 years old with multiple sclerosis. Each CDR3 is given with its conserved first and last residue. A D gene is named only where the DNA matches it firmly. Size is omitted from some rows. Given values are once, few, many or a class for expanded clones.

V: TRBV5-1; J: TRBJ1-1; size: many; D: .; length: 14; DNA: TGCGCCAGCAGCGGGGCTTTGGCTATGACTGAAGCTTTCTTT; CDR3: CASSGALAMTEAFF
V: TRBV5-1; J: TRBJ2-1; size: many; D: TRBD1; length: 15; DNA: TGCGCCAGCAGCATAGGACAGGTACAAGGCAATGAGCAGTTCTTC; CDR3: CASSIGQVQGNEQFF
V: TRBV7-9; J: TRBJ2-5; size: few; D: TRBD1; length: 15; DNA: TGTGCCAGCAGCAGGGCAGGGACAGGGGGCGAGACCCAGTACTTC; CDR3: CASSRAGTGGETQYF
V: TRBV7-2; J: TRBJ2-7; size: many; D: .; length: 15; DNA: TGTGCCAGCAGCTTAGGGGGGATTATCCTCTACGAGCAGTACTTC; CDR3: CASSLGGIILYEQYF
V: TRBV5-1; J: TRBJ1-1; size: many; D: .; length: 13; DNA: TGCGCCAGCAGCTTGGCGGCGGCGGCTGAAGCTTTCTTT; CDR3: CASSLAAAAEAFF
V: TRBV12-3/TRBV12-4; J: TRBJ1-1; size: many; D: .; length: 14; DNA: TGTGCCAGCAGTTTGGCCAGTCTGAACACTGAAGCTTTCTTT; CDR3: CASSLASLNTEAFF
V: TRBV29-1; J: TRBJ1-3; size: many; D: .; length: 10; DNA: TGCAGCGTAGAGGACAGTACCATATATTTT; CDR3: CSVEDSTIYF
V: TRBV10-3; J: TRBJ2-1; size: many; D: TRBD2; length: 14; DNA: TGTGCCATCCGGGGGCGGGAGGTCCCCAATGAGCAGTTCTTC; CDR3: CAIRGREVPNEQFF
V: TRBV20-1; J: TRBJ1-2; size: .; D: .; length: 13; DNA: TGCAGTATGCTAGTGCAAGGGGACTATGGCTACACCTTC; CDR3: CSMLVQGDYGYTF
V: TRBV10-3; J: TRBJ1-1; size: many; D: TRBD1; length: 14; DNA: TGTGCCATCAGTGATTGGGACAGGGTGGCAGAAGCTTTCTTT; CDR3: CAISDWDRVAEAFF
V: TRBV10-2; J: TRBJ1-2; size: many; D: .; length: 14; DNA: TGCGCCAGCAGTGAAATCGACCCCCTCTATGGCTACACCTTC; CDR3: CASSEIDPLYGYTF
V: TRBV7-9; J: TRBJ1-3; size: many; D: TRBD1; length: 16; DNA: TGTGCCAGCATACTAGGGACAGGGACTACTGGAAACACCATATATTTT; CDR3: CASILGTGTTGNTIYF
V: TRBV20-1; J: TRBJ2-5; size: .; D: TRBD2; length: 16; DNA: TGCAGTGCTAGAGATTGGGGCGGGGGGGTTCAAGAGACCCAGTACTTC; CDR3: CSARDWGGGVQETQYF
V: TRBV5-1; J: TRBJ2-1; size: many; D: TRBD2; length: 17; DNA: TGCGCCAGCAGCTTCGGGACTAGCGGGGGAAATGGGTATGAGCAGTTCTTC; CDR3: CASSFGTSGGNGYEQFF
V: TRBV3-1; J: TRBJ2-2; size: many; D: .; length: 15; DNA: TGTGCCAGCAGCTACCGCCCAGCTAGTGCCGGGGAGCTGTTTTTT; CDR3: CASSYRPASAGELFF
V: TRBV5-1; J: TRBJ2-1; size: .; D: .; length: 19; DNA: .; CDR3: CASSLGRNTEAFFGQGQFF
V: TRBV24-1; J: TRBJ1-4; size: many; D: .; length: 18; DNA: TGTGCCAGGCCCGGGGGAGGCCCGACATTTACAACTAATGAAAAACTGTTTTTT; CDR3: CARPGGGPTFTTNEKLFF
V: TRBV24-1; J: TRBJ2-1; size: many; D: .; length: 17; DNA: TGTGCCACCAGTGATCAACAGGGGGGGCCCCTACACAATGAGCAGTTCTTC; CDR3: CATSDQQGGPLHNEQFF
V: TRBV12-3/TRBV12-4; J: TRBJ1-5; size: many; D: .; length: 12; DNA: TGTGCCAGCAGTTTTGCGGTCGGGCCCCAGCATTTT; CDR3: CASSFAVGPQHF
V: TRBV7-2; J: TRBJ1-2; size: many; D: .; length: 12; DNA: TGTGCCAGCAGCTTACGGGTTTTCGGCTACACCTTC; CDR3: CASSLRVFGYTF
V: TRBV5-1; J: TRBJ1-3; size: many; D: TRBD1; length: 15; DNA: TGCGCCAGCAGCTTGGAAGGGACAGGGATGGACACCATATATTTT; CDR3: CASSLEGTGMDTIYF
V: TRBV4-2; J: TRBJ2-2; size: many; D: .; length: 13; DNA: TGTGCCAGCAGCCAAGATCCATCCGGGGAGCTGTTTTTT; CDR3: CASSQDPSGELFF
V: TRBV18; J: TRBJ1-2; size: many; D: .; length: 13; DNA: TGTGCCAGCTCCCCGGACGCTAACTATGGCTACACCTTC; CDR3: CASSPDANYGYTF
V: TRBV20-1; J: TRBJ1-1; size: many; D: .; length: 11; DNA: TGCAGTGGGTGGGGGAACACTGAAGCTTTCTTT; CDR3: CSGWGNTEAFF
V: TRBV20-1; J: TRBJ1-2; size: many; D: TRBD1; length: 14; DNA: TGCAGTGCTCTTAGGGACAGCCATAGCTATGGCTACACCTTC; CDR3: CSALRDSHSYGYTF
V: TRBV20-1; J: TRBJ2-7; size: many; D: .; length: 16; DNA: TGCAGTGCTAGAGGATTAACAGGGGACTCATCCTACGAGCAGTACTTC; CDR3: CSARGLTGDSSYEQYF
V: TRBV5-8; J: TRBJ2-3; size: once; D: .; length: 15; DNA: TGTGCCAGCAGCTTAGAAGGCATGGGCACAGATACGCAGTATTTT; CDR3: CASSLEGMGTDTQYF
V: TRBV20-1; J: TRBJ2-1; size: many; D: TRBD2; length: 15; DNA: TGCAGTGCTATTACTAGCGGGACGCTCGACAATGAGCAGTTCTTC; CDR3: CSAITSGTLDNEQFF
V: TRBV27; J: TRBJ1-5; size: many; D: TRBD1; length: 14; DNA: TGTGCCAGCAGTGGGAGGGGGCCACATCAGCCCCAGCATTTT; CDR3: CASSGRGPHQPQHF
V: TRBV7-6; J: TRBJ1-3; size: many; D: .; length: 15; DNA: TGTGCCAGCAGCTTAGCGGATGGTTCTGGAAACACCATATATTTT; CDR3: CASSLADGSGNTIYF
V: TRBV27; J: TRBJ1-2; size: many; D: .; length: 12; DNA: TGTGCCAGCAGTGACCACGAACGCGGCTACACCTTC; CDR3: CASSDHERGYTF
V: TRBV7-7; J: TRBJ2-7; size: many; D: .; length: 13; DNA: TGTGCCAGCAGCTTAGACAGGACCTACGAGCAGTACTTC; CDR3: CASSLDRTYEQYF
V: TRBV6-1; J: TRBJ2-1; size: .; D: .; length: 13; DNA: TGTGCCAGCAGTGAGACCGGGTTTGGTGAGCAGTTCTTC; CDR3: CASSETGFGEQFF
V: TRBV7-6; J: TRBJ1-2; size: many; D: .; length: 15; DNA: TGTGCCAGCAGCTTAGGGAGAGACGGTAACTATGGCTACACCTTC; CDR3: CASSLGRDGNYGYTF
V: TRBV12-3/TRBV12-4; J: TRBJ1-2; size: many; D: TRBD1; length: 13; DNA: TGTGCCAGCAGACAACAGGGGGTGGGAGGCTACACCTTC; CDR3: CASRQQGVGGYTF
V: TRBV29-1; J: TRBJ2-4; size: many; D: .; length: 14; DNA: TGCAGCGTTGCGGGCGGGACACAAGGAAACATTCAGTACTTC; CDR3: CSVAGGTQGNIQYF
V: TRBV5-6; J: TRBJ1-6; size: many; D: .; length: 15; DNA: TGTGCCAGCAGCTTGGGGGGACGAAGAAATTCACCCCTCCACTTT; CDR3: CASSLGGRRNSPLHF
V: TRBV10-3; J: TRBJ1-2; size: .; D: TRBD1; length: 15; DNA: TGTGCCATCAGTGAGTCTAAGGGACAGGAGTATGGCTACACCTTC; CDR3: CAISESKGQEYGYTF
V: TRBV12-3/TRBV12-4; J: TRBJ2-1; size: many; D: TRBD2; length: 13; DNA: TGTGCCAGCAGTTTGCTAGCGGGGCATGAGCAGTTCTTC; CDR3: CASSLLAGHEQFF
V: TRBV5-6; J: TRBJ2-1; size: .; D: .; length: 16; DNA: TGTGCCAGCAGCCAGGGAATGGGACTGCGTTTTAATGAGCAGTTCTTC; CDR3: CASSQGMGLRFNEQFF
V: TRBV4-1; J: TRBJ2-1; size: many; D: .; length: 12; DNA: TGCGCCAGCAGCCAAGTAGGAGATGAGCAGTTCTTC; CDR3: CASSQVGDEQFF
V: TRBV30; J: TRBJ2-1; size: .; D: .; length: 15; DNA: TGTGCCTGGAGTGGTCCTGGGGCGGCCTACAATGAGCAGTTCTTC; CDR3: CAWSGPGAAYNEQFF
V: TRBV5-1; J: TRBJ1-3; size: many; D: .; length: 15; DNA: TGCGCCAGCAGCTCAGGGACCATCTCTGGAAACACCATATATTTT; CDR3: CASSSGTISGNTIYF
V: TRBV18; J: TRBJ2-7; size: many; D: TRBD1; length: 17; DNA: TGTGCCAGCTCACCGCCTGGGACAGGGGGCTTGTCCTACGAGCAGTACTTC; CDR3: CASSPPGTGGLSYEQYF
V: TRBV30; J: TRBJ1-4; size: many; D: .; length: 15; DNA: TGTGCCTGGAGTGTACTTCCCCCCCCGGGTGAAAAACTGTTTTTT; CDR3: CAWSVLPPPGEKLFF
V: TRBV20-1; J: TRBJ1-5; size: many; D: TRBD1; length: 16; DNA: TGCAGTGCTAGAGATCGAAGGACAGGGGCCCATCAGCCCCAGCATTTT; CDR3: CSARDRRTGAHQPQHF
V: TRBV5-1; J: TRBJ2-7; size: many; D: TRBD1; length: 14; DNA: TGCGCCAGCAGCTTAAGTACAGGGGGCTACGAGCAGTACTTC; CDR3: CASSLSTGGYEQYF
V: TRBV5-1; J: TRBJ2-4; size: many; D: TRBD2; length: 16; DNA: TGCGCCAGCAGCCAAAGAGCGGGAGTCCCCCAAAACATTCAGTACTTC; CDR3: CASSQRAGVPQNIQYF
V: TRBV7-6; J: TRBJ1-3; size: .; D: .; length: 17; DNA: TGTGCCAGCAGCCAACCCGTCGGGGGGCGCGCTGGAAACACCATATATTTT; CDR3: CASSQPVGGRAGNTIYF
V: TRBV27; J: TRBJ2-7; size: many; D: .; length: 14; DNA: TGTGCCAGCAGCCCGGGACTTCGTTCCTACGAGCAGTACTTC; CDR3: CASSPGLRSYEQYF
V: TRBV12-3/TRBV12-4; J: TRBJ1-1; size: many; D: .; length: 12; DNA: TGTGCCAGTACAGGAAGGAACACTGAAGCTTTCTTT; CDR3: CASTGRNTEAFF